The 7 T cell receptor beta chains presented below share a single source sample, sequenced in a study of control samples from healthy donors and cancer patients (dated by TCRdb to the early 2020s). The library was made by the immunoSEQ multiplex PCR assay. TCRdb mirrors the immuneACCESS table, restricted to in-frame sequences. Some clones are absent from its copies; in checked studies, under half trace to an unresolved V gene, and the reason for the others is unknown. For this sample the table gives around 70,000 clones, of which less than 95% were detected only once. The top ten clones comprise under 3.5% of the sample. The sequencing input was blood. The receptors come from a woman aged 30 to 39 in good health.

The table lists this clone with a count of one. V gene TRBV30 combines with J gene TRBJ1-4; a weak D match, TRBD1 (6 bases). The CDR3 length is 14 residues. The germline V gene has CDR1 GTSNPN and CDR2 SVGIG (reference sequence). The ends were cut back, 2 bases at V and 5 bases at J, with 12 bases in the middle. The CDR3 DNA follows: TGTGCCTGGAGTCGCAGGGGAAGCAATGAAAAACTGTTTTTT. The encoded protein is CAWSRRGSNEKLFF.

This rearrangement joins TRBV3-1 (or the pseudogene TRBV3-2) to TRBJ2-7; no clear D gene. CDR1 is LGHDT, CDR2 YNNKEL, per germline (reference sequence). This CDR3 is 14 amino acids long. Trimming cost V 4 bases and J 0 bases, with 10 bases left between them. This CDR3 is CASSPRQSSYEQYV. The CDR3 region has the DNA TGTGCCAGCAGCCCCAGGCAGAGCTCCTACGAGCAGTACGTC.

V usage is TRBV30 and J usage is TRBJ2-7; D is undetermined. Germline CDR1 and CDR2: GTSNPN and SVGIG (reference sequence). The CDR3 is made up of 15 amino acids. V was shortened by 0 bases and J by 2 bases, with 14 bases between the two germline ends. The CDR3 region is CAWSVLPGLTYEQYF. CDR3 DNA sequence: TGTGCCTGGAGTGTACTTCCAGGCCTGACCTACGAGCAGTACTTC.

The genes are TRBV24-1 and TRBJ2-2; no clear D. Trimming pared 2 bases from V and 5 bases from J, leaving 11 bases between. CDR3 length: 15 amino acids. Germline CDR1 is KGHDR and CDR2 is SFDVKD. The CDR3 coding sequence is TGTGCCACCAGTGATTCCGCAGGATTGACCGGGGAGCTGTTTTTT. Translation: CATSDSAGLTGELFF.

This chain links TRBV6-5 with TRBJ2-7; D is possibly TRBD1 (5 bases). The CDR3 runs 14 residues. Germline V CDR1 and CDR2: MNHEY, SVGAGI. V was trimmed by 8 bases and J by 4 bases, leaving 18 bases between them. CDR3 loop: CASGALADGYEQYV. The CDR3 region has the DNA TGTGCCAGCGGGGCCCTCGCGGACGGATACGAGCAGTACGTC.

The chain couples TRBV7-3 to TRBJ1-1, with unresolved D. Trimming took 5 bases from V and 7 from J, leaving 17 bases between them. This CDR3 spans 14 amino acids. The germline V gene encodes CDR1 SGHTA and CDR2 FQGTGA. The CDR3 DNA reads TGTGCCAGCAGCCCAAATCCCGGATCACTTGAAGCTTTCTTT. Its translation: CASSPNPGSLEAFF.

This clone appeared once. The chain combines TRBV11-2 with TRBJ2-1; TRBD2 matches 12 bases. The CDR3 totals 15 residues. The ends lost 4 bases at V and 13 bases at J; junction bases unmatched: 11. The germline V gene encodes CDR1 SGHAT and CDR2 FQNNGV. The CDR3 sequence: CASSSIPSGGARQFF. The CDR3 DNA is TGTGCCAGCAGCTCCATTCCTAGCGGGGGGGCCCGACAGTTCTTC.